This TCR beta chain was found in a study of blood T cell repertoires in COVID-19. Study-level background: The origin of the acute and convalescent COVID-19 samples was the United States, Italy and Spain. T cells, B-cell-depleted T cells, or PBMCs supplied cDNA or gDNA.

As processed by the authors: Estimation of nucleated cell counts relied on the amplification of reference gene primers. Here immunoSEQ multiplex PCR was the method, and the copy in TCRdb shows in-frame clones only, minus some. The V and J calls and the clone size are those of that table, but D and trimming were determined from the DNA. The table includes over 130,000 clones, about 88% detected once. This clone has a handful of counts. The origin of this receptor is a human donor in a cohort sampled during active COVID-19. Material for sequencing was peripheral blood.

DNA for the CDR3: TGTGCCAGTAGCCCGGGACTCCCGTCCCGTGAAGCTTTCTTT. Protein sequence: CASSPGLPSREAFF. The gene calls are TRBV19 and TRBJ1-1, with D possibly matching TRBD1 (5 bases). CDR1 and CDR2 (germline): LNHDA, SQIVND (reference sequence). CDR3 length equals 14 residues. Trimming shortened V by 6 bases and J by 7 bases, and 18 bases separated the two germline ends. Based on the CDR3 plus reference TRBV19 and TRBJ1-1, the full variable domain is DGGITQSPKYLFRKEGQNVTLSCEQNLNHDAMYWYRQDPGQGLRLIYYSQIVNDFQKGDIAEGYSVSREKKESFPLTVTSAQKNPTAFYLCASSPGLPSREAFFGQGTRLTVV.